These T cell receptor beta chains were read from a single sample in a study of CDR3 diversity in severe acne. One entry per CDR3 protein results from TCRdb running MiXCR on the PCR reads. The sample gives 65,000 to 95,000 distinct CDR3 sequences, 50% to 65% of which show up once; 14% is in the top ten. The specimen sequenced was blood. These receptors were collected from a male donor in good health, without acne. CDR3s include the opening cysteine and the closing phenylalanine or tryptophan. Fields, in order: J gene, D gene, clone size, V gene, CDR3 DNA, CDR3 protein. A D gene is named only where the DNA matches it firmly. Not all rows give a size; the values are once, few, many and, for expanded clones, a class.

TRBJ1-4,TRBD1,.,TRBV5-1,TGCGCCAGCAGCTTTCAGGGGGCGCGATCTGAAAAACTGTTTTTT,CASSFQGARSEKLFF
TRBJ1-1,TRBD1,few,TRBV29-1,TGCAGCGCACGGGGACAGCGGGACACTGAAGCTTTCTTT,CSARGQRDTEAFF
TRBJ1-6,.,.,TRBV5-1,TGCGCCAGCAGCTTCGGGACGGGCCCCTATAATTCACCCCTCCACTTT,CASSFGTGPYNSPLHF
TRBJ1-2,.,few,TRBV28,TGTGCCAGCAGCCCCTCCCCAGGCTCCCTCGGCTACACCTTC,CASSPSPGSLGYTF
TRBJ1-2,.,many,TRBV6-5,TGTGCCAGCAGTTTTTTTCCCCTCAGACCGGGACTGGGAGGCTACACCTTC,CASSFFPLRPGLGGYTF
TRBJ2-5,.,.,TRBV5-4,TGTGCCAGCACTGGCCGGCCCCAAGAGACCCAGTACTTC,CASTGRPQETQYF
TRBJ2-7,.,many,TRBV10-3,TGTGCCATCAGTGACGGTTTCGAGCAGTACTTC,CAISDGFEQYF
TRBJ2-3,TRBD1,.,TRBV25-1,TGTGCCAGCAGGGGGACAGGGGGAATGAGCACAGATACGCAGTATTTT,CASRGTGGMSTDTQYF
TRBJ1-6,.,few,TRBV9,TGTGCCAGCAGCGCGGGACGGTTCACGGCACCCCTCCACTTT,CASSAGRFTAPLHF
TRBJ1-1,.,.,TRBV5-1,TGCGCCAGCAGCTTGCTGGGCGTGGGCACTGAAGCTTTCTTT,CASSLLGVGTEAFF
TRBJ2-2,.,few,TRBV7-9,TGTGCCAGCAGCTTAGCGCTGGACACCGGGGAGCTGTTTTTT,CASSLALDTGELFF